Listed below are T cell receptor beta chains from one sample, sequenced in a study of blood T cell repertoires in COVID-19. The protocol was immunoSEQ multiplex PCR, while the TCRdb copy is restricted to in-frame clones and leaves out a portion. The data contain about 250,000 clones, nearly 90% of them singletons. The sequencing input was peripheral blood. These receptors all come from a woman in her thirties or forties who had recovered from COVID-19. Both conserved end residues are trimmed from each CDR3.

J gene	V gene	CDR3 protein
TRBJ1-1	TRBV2	ASRIHMNTEAF
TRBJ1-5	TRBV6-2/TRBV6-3	ASSWQPGQGAKDVQPQH
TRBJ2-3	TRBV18	ASSPVGDVTDTQY
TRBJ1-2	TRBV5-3	ARSLAHRQGAGGYT
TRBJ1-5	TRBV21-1	ASSKTGQHSNQPQH
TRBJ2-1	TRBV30	AWSMRGIYNEQF
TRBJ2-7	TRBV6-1	ASSEQMWLTYEQY
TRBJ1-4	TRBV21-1	ASSKVGKTGEDEKLF
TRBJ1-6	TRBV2	ASSLQGAGFSSPLH
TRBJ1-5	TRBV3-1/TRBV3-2	ASSQGSSLNQPQH
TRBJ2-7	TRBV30	AWSVRGYEQY